The present T cell receptor (beta chain) was sequenced within a study of T cells in Graves' hyperthyroidism and ophthalmopathy. This clonotype has ten or more counts. Its specificity is unknown. Study-level points and caveats: Among thyroid clonotypes expanded above 0.001, most also appeared in blood.

With a duration under 2 months, the hyperthyroidism was newly diagnosed in patients aged 18 to 65. TCR beta CDR3 region amplification was performed from RNA transcripts. The HTBI primer set served for first-round RT-PCR of the TCR CDR3. TCRdb called the multiplex PCR reads again in MiXCR, with one record for every CDR3 protein. The sample lists 200,000 to 250,000 distinct CDR3 sequences, around 17% occurring once. CDR3 length: 14 amino acids. V was pared by 6 bases and J by 0 bases, with 12 bases between. Germline V gene lookup returns CDR1 MNHNS and CDR2 SASEGT. The TCR originated in a middle-aged man with Graves' hyperthyroidism. The source material was blood. This sequence joins TRBV6-1 and TRBJ2-7, with D uncertain. CDR3 coding DNA: TGTGCCAGCAGCATCAGTAAATCCTCCTACGAGCAGTACTTC. Its translation: CASSISKSSYEQYF.